The rows below give T cell receptor beta chains drawn from one sample of a study of blood T cell repertoires in COVID-19. Here immunoSEQ multiplex PCR was the method, and the copy in TCRdb shows in-frame clones only, minus some. The sample has approximately 140,000 clones; about 86% are singletons. Sequencing input: peripheral blood. The receptor set was obtained from a woman aged 55-70 years with acute or convalescent COVID-19. Each CDR3 is given with its conserved first and last residue. Each record gives: J gene, V gene, clone size, D gene, CDR3 DNA, CDR3 protein. A D gene is named only where the DNA matches it firmly. The listing skips clone size in some rows; elsewhere it reads once, few, many or a size class.

J gene: TRBJ2-2; V gene: TRBV4-3; clone size: .; D gene: .; CDR3 DNA: TGCGCCAGCAGCCAAGATGGACATCGACTTGTCTTAACCGGGGAGCTGTTTTTT; CDR3 protein: CASSQDGHRLVLTGELFF
J gene: TRBJ2-1; V gene: TRBV24-1; clone size: few; D gene: TRBD2; CDR3 DNA: TGTGCCACCAGTGATCCCCGGCGTAGCGGGGGGAGAAATGAGCAGTTCTTC; CDR3 protein: CATSDPRRSGGRNEQFF
J gene: TRBJ1-1; V gene: TRBV30; clone size: .; D gene: .; CDR3 DNA: TGTGCCGGACAGAACACTGAAGCTTTCTTT; CDR3 protein: CAGQNTEAFF
J gene: TRBJ1-5; V gene: TRBV30; clone size: .; D gene: .; CDR3 DNA: TGTGCCTGGAGTGTAAGCCCCAATCAGCCCCAGCATTTT; CDR3 protein: CAWSVSPNQPQHF
J gene: TRBJ2-2; V gene: TRBV7-6; clone size: .; D gene: .; CDR3 DNA: TGTGCCAGCAGCTTAGAACTGGGCGGGCCGAACACCGGGGAGCTGTTTTTT; CDR3 protein: CASSLELGGPNTGELFF
J gene: TRBJ1-2; V gene: TRBV6-8; clone size: .; D gene: TRBD1; CDR3 DNA: TGTGCCAGCAGTTACTCGACGACAGGGGGAAAGAGGAACTATGGCTACACCTTC; CDR3 protein: CASSYSTTGGKRNYGYTF
J gene: TRBJ2-3; V gene: TRBV7-9; clone size: few; D gene: TRBD1; CDR3 DNA: TGTGCCAGCAGCGTTCCCAGGGGGCTGGGCGGTCCGACAGATACGCAGTATTTT; CDR3 protein: CASSVPRGLGGPTDTQYF
J gene: TRBJ1-1; V gene: TRBV5-1; clone size: few; D gene: .; CDR3 DNA: TGCGCCAGCAGCCCCAACGGGGTGAACACTGAAGCTTTCTTT; CDR3 protein: CASSPNGVNTEAFF
J gene: TRBJ2-5; V gene: TRBV14; clone size: .; D gene: TRBD1; CDR3 DNA: TGTGCCAGCAGCCCAAGGGCCGGACAGGGGCAGGGGACCCAGTACTTC; CDR3 protein: CASSPRAGQGQGTQYF
J gene: TRBJ2-1; V gene: TRBV6-5; clone size: .; D gene: TRBD2; CDR3 DNA: TGTGCCAGCAGTTATAACCCTACCCGGGGGGGCAATGAGCAGTTCTTC; CDR3 protein: CASSYNPTRGGNEQFF
J gene: TRBJ1-6; V gene: TRBV4-3; clone size: .; D gene: .; CDR3 DNA: TGCGCCAGCAGCCAAAGCCCGGGGGGCTTGGGGAATTCACCCCTCCACTTT; CDR3 protein: CASSQSPGGLGNSPLHF
J gene: TRBJ1-6; V gene: TRBV19; clone size: .; D gene: TRBD1; CDR3 DNA: TGTGCCAGTAGTATACCCGGGTTCGGGACAGGATCACCCCTCCACTTT; CDR3 protein: CASSIPGFGTGSPLHF
J gene: TRBJ2-7; V gene: TRBV18; clone size: .; D gene: TRBD1; CDR3 DNA: TGTGCCAGCTCACCACCGGGGACAGGCAGATCAGAGCAGTACTTC; CDR3 protein: CASSPPGTGRSEQYF
J gene: TRBJ2-7; V gene: TRBV5-4; clone size: .; D gene: TRBD1; CDR3 DNA: TGTGCCAGCAGCTTCGGACAGGGGGGTGTCGAGCAGTACTTC; CDR3 protein: CASSFGQGGVEQYF
J gene: TRBJ2-2; V gene: TRBV2; clone size: .; D gene: TRBD2; CDR3 DNA: TGTGCCAGCACCGACGGGGGGGCGGGCGCCGGGGAGCTGTTTTTT; CDR3 protein: CASTDGGAGAGELFF
J gene: TRBJ2-1; V gene: TRBV5-1; clone size: .; D gene: .; CDR3 DNA: TGCGCCAGCAGCCCATTAGGGGGGGAATACAATGAGCAGTTCTTC; CDR3 protein: CASSPLGGEYNEQFF
J gene: TRBJ2-7; V gene: TRBV10-3; clone size: once; D gene: .; CDR3 DNA: TGTGCCATCAGGGAGGACAGTTCCTACGAGCAGTACTTC; CDR3 protein: CAIREDSSYEQYF
J gene: TRBJ1-2; V gene: TRBV24-1; clone size: .; D gene: .; CDR3 DNA: TGTGCCACCAGTGATTCGACATCCGGGGTGTACTATGGCTACACCTTC; CDR3 protein: CATSDSTSGVYYGYTF
J gene: TRBJ1-1; V gene: TRBV9; clone size: .; D gene: TRBD1; CDR3 DNA: TGTGCCAGCAGCACCTCAGGGGGCGGAACTGAAGCTTTCTTT; CDR3 protein: CASSTSGGGTEAFF
J gene: TRBJ1-6; V gene: TRBV5-4; clone size: .; D gene: .; CDR3 DNA: TGTGCCAGCAGCTTGGGACAGTGGGGTTCACCCCTCCACTTT; CDR3 protein: CASSLGQWGSPLHF
J gene: TRBJ2-3; V gene: TRBV7-3; clone size: .; D gene: TRBD2; CDR3 DNA: TGTGCCAGCGGCGCAGCGGGGAACACAGATACGCAGTATTTT; CDR3 protein: CASGAAGNTDTQYF
J gene: TRBJ2-7; V gene: TRBV12-5; clone size: .; D gene: TRBD1; CDR3 DNA: TGTGCTAGTGGTTCAGGGGGTACCTACGAGCAGTACTTC; CDR3 protein: CASGSGGTYEQYF
J gene: TRBJ1-1; V gene: TRBV5-1; clone size: .; D gene: .; CDR3 DNA: TGCGCCAGCAGGACGAACGACAGGAACACTGAAGCTTTCTTT; CDR3 protein: CASRTNDRNTEAFF
J gene: TRBJ2-1; V gene: TRBV9; clone size: medium-sized; D gene: TRBD2; CDR3 DNA: TGTGCCAGCAGCGTAGGATTCCAGACTAGCTCGGATGAGCAGTTCTTC; CDR3 protein: CASSVGFQTSSDEQFF
J gene: TRBJ2-7; V gene: TRBV3-1/TRBV3-2; clone size: .; D gene: .; CDR3 DNA: TGTGCCAGCAGCCAAAGCAGGGACATTACCTACGAGCAGTACTTC; CDR3 protein: CASSQSRDITYEQYF
J gene: TRBJ1-4; V gene: TRBV24-1; clone size: once; D gene: .; CDR3 DNA: TGTGCCACCAGTGATATCAGGGGTGGCGTCGAAAAACTGTTTTTT; CDR3 protein: CATSDIRGGVEKLFF
J gene: TRBJ1-3; V gene: TRBV6-6; clone size: .; D gene: TRBD1; CDR3 DNA: TGTGCCAGCAGCCCACAAGACAGGGTATCTGGAAACACCATATATTTT; CDR3 protein: CASSPQDRVSGNTIYF
J gene: TRBJ2-1; V gene: TRBV7-9; clone size: .; D gene: TRBD1; CDR3 DNA: TGTGCCAGCAGCTTAGCGCGGACAGGCTCCTACAATGAGCAGTTCTTC; CDR3 protein: CASSLARTGSYNEQFF
J gene: TRBJ2-1; V gene: TRBV5-6; clone size: .; D gene: .; CDR3 DNA: TGTGCCAGCAGCTACATGGGGACTCCCGTCTACAATGAGCAGTTCTTC; CDR3 protein: CASSYMGTPVYNEQFF
J gene: TRBJ2-5; V gene: TRBV5-1; clone size: .; D gene: .; CDR3 DNA: TGCGCCAGCAGCTTCGGCAGGTCAGAGACCCAGTACTTC; CDR3 protein: CASSFGRSETQYF
J gene: TRBJ1-6; V gene: TRBV5-1; clone size: once; D gene: TRBD1; CDR3 DNA: TGCGCCAGCAGCCAAGGACAGGGTGGCCCCTATAATTCACCCCTCCACTTT; CDR3 protein: CASSQGQGGPYNSPLHF
J gene: TRBJ2-7; V gene: TRBV6-5; clone size: .; D gene: .; CDR3 DNA: TGTGCCAGCAGTTTCAGCGGAAAACCCTCCTACGAGCAGTACTTC; CDR3 protein: CASSFSGKPSYEQYF
J gene: TRBJ2-5; V gene: TRBV11-3; clone size: .; D gene: .; CDR3 DNA: TGTGCCAGCCAGCTGGCGCGGGAGACCCAGTACTTC; CDR3 protein: CASQLARETQYF
J gene: TRBJ1-1; V gene: TRBV4-2; clone size: .; D gene: TRBD1; CDR3 DNA: TGTGCCAGCAGTCAGCCCCCTGACAGGGGCCTAACTGAAGCTTTCTTT; CDR3 protein: CASSQPPDRGLTEAFF
J gene: TRBJ1-3; V gene: TRBV6-5; clone size: .; D gene: .; CDR3 DNA: TGTGCCAGCTTTTTGACAGGCTCTGGAAACACCATATATTTT; CDR3 protein: CASFLTGSGNTIYF
J gene: TRBJ2-3; V gene: TRBV10-3; clone size: .; D gene: .; CDR3 DNA: TGTGCCGCCGGGGATACGCAGTATTTT; CDR3 protein: CAAGDTQYF
J gene: TRBJ2-5; V gene: TRBV19; clone size: .; D gene: TRBD1; CDR3 DNA: TGTGCCAGTAGTGTCCGCAGGGGGCTGAGGGAGACCCAGTACTTC; CDR3 protein: CASSVRRGLRETQYF
J gene: TRBJ2-2; V gene: TRBV13; clone size: .; D gene: .; CDR3 DNA: TGTGCCAGCAGCCCGAACAGGGATCACGGGGAGCTGTTTTTT; CDR3 protein: CASSPNRDHGELFF
J gene: TRBJ2-3; V gene: TRBV19; clone size: .; D gene: TRBD2; CDR3 DNA: TGTGCCAGTAGTATAGGATGGAGTAGCGGGGGTTCTTTATACACAGATACGCAGTATTTT; CDR3 protein: CASSIGWSSGGSLYTDTQYF
J gene: TRBJ1-5; V gene: TRBV21-1; clone size: .; D gene: .; CDR3 DNA: TGTGCCAGCTTGTTTCTATCGACAGGGTTTAATCAGCCCCAGCATTTT; CDR3 protein: CASLFLSTGFNQPQHF
J gene: TRBJ1-2; V gene: TRBV4-3; clone size: .; D gene: .; CDR3 DNA: TGCGCCAGCAGCCAGCTGGGGAGGGACTATGGCTACACCTTC; CDR3 protein: CASSQLGRDYGYTF
J gene: TRBJ2-7; V gene: TRBV19; clone size: .; D gene: .; CDR3 DNA: TGTGCCAGTAGTATTGGGCAGCCAGGGATGCACGAGCAGTACTTC; CDR3 protein: CASSIGQPGMHEQYF
J gene: TRBJ2-5; V gene: TRBV6-1; clone size: .; D gene: .; CDR3 DNA: TGTGCCAGCAGTGAAGGTGGCGGAGTTAACCAAGAGACCCAGTACTTC; CDR3 protein: CASSEGGGVNQETQYF
J gene: TRBJ2-3; V gene: TRBV30; clone size: .; D gene: TRBD1; CDR3 DNA: TGTGCCTGGAGCCCAGAGACAGGGCGGACAGATACGCAGTATTTT; CDR3 protein: CAWSPETGRTDTQYF
J gene: TRBJ2-1; V gene: TRBV29-1; clone size: .; D gene: TRBD2; CDR3 DNA: TGCAGCGTTGAACCCGGACTAGCGGCCTATGAGCAGTTCTTC; CDR3 protein: CSVEPGLAAYEQFF
J gene: TRBJ1-1; V gene: TRBV9; clone size: once; D gene: TRBD1; CDR3 DNA: TGTGCCAGCAGCGTAGGGGACAGGGGTTTGGGCACTGAAGCTTTCTTT; CDR3 protein: CASSVGDRGLGTEAFF
J gene: TRBJ1-1; V gene: TRBV7-8; clone size: .; D gene: TRBD1; CDR3 DNA: TGTGCCAGCAGCCAGGGACAGGGACGGAACACTGAAGCTTTCTTT; CDR3 protein: CASSQGQGRNTEAFF
J gene: TRBJ2-3; V gene: TRBV2; clone size: once; D gene: TRBD2; CDR3 DNA: TGTGCCAGCAGTGAGGGAGGACTAGCGGGGGGGTTAGATACGCAGTATTTT; CDR3 protein: CASSEGGLAGGLDTQYF
J gene: TRBJ2-1; V gene: TRBV13; clone size: once; D gene: .; CDR3 DNA: TGTGCCAGCAGCTTGGTGAGCAATGAGCAGTTCTTC; CDR3 protein: CASSLVSNEQFF
J gene: TRBJ1-4; V gene: TRBV7-9; clone size: many; D gene: TRBD1; CDR3 DNA: TGTGCCAGCAGCGTCGGGACAGGGGTTGAAAAACTGTTTTTT; CDR3 protein: CASSVGTGVEKLFF
J gene: TRBJ1-3; V gene: TRBV5-6; clone size: .; D gene: .; CDR3 DNA: TGTGCCAGCAGCTTGGTTGTGGAGCTTGGAAACACCATATATTTT; CDR3 protein: CASSLVVELGNTIYF
J gene: TRBJ2-5; V gene: TRBV30; clone size: .; D gene: TRBD2; CDR3 DNA: TGTGCCTGGAGCCCCGGGACTAGCGGGGGGGCCTTGGAGACCCAGTACTTC; CDR3 protein: CAWSPGTSGGALETQYF
J gene: TRBJ2-2; V gene: TRBV2; clone size: .; D gene: TRBD2; CDR3 DNA: TGTGCCAGCAGTCCCAGCGGGGGTTACACCGGGGAGCTGTTTTTT; CDR3 protein: CASSPSGGYTGELFF